A selection of T cell receptor beta chains follows, all from one sample in a study of shared clonotypes between healthy human individuals. TCRdb's table, derived via immunoSEQ multiplex PCR, lists solely in-frame clones and lacks some. The data hold about 490,000 clones, with 76% observed a single time. Sequenced: PBMCs. The receptors derive from a woman in her thirties or forties in good health. Some clones in this sample may be carry-over from other donors' samples. The CDR3 runs from the conserved cysteine through the conserved F or W. A D gene is named only where the DNA matches it firmly. The listing skips clone size in some rows; elsewhere it reads once, few, many or a size class.

CDR3 DNA: TGTGCTTTGACAGGAGATAGTTATGGCTACACCTTC; CDR3 protein: CALTGDSYGYTF; CDR3 length: 12; J gene: TRBJ1-2; clone size: few; V gene: TRBV30; D gene: NA
CDR3 DNA: TGCGCCAGCAGCCCCACTAGCGGGAGTAATGAGCAGTTCTTC; CDR3 protein: CASSPTSGSNEQFF; CDR3 length: 14; J gene: TRBJ2-1; clone size: NA; V gene: TRBV5-1; D gene: TRBD2
CDR3 DNA: TGCGCCAGCAGCCAAGATTATCGCAGGGGAGTGGATCAGCCCCAGCATTTT; CDR3 protein: CASSQDYRRGVDQPQHF; CDR3 length: 17; J gene: TRBJ1-5; clone size: NA; V gene: TRBV4-3; D gene: NA
CDR3 DNA: TGTGCCAGCAGCTTGGTCGACAGGGGGGTCTACGAGCAGTACTTC; CDR3 protein: CASSLVDRGVYEQYF; CDR3 length: 15; J gene: TRBJ2-7; clone size: NA; V gene: TRBV5-4; D gene: TRBD1
CDR3 DNA: TGTGCCAGCTCCAACGGACAGGTCTATGGCTACACCTTC; CDR3 protein: CASSNGQVYGYTF; CDR3 length: 13; J gene: TRBJ1-2; clone size: once; V gene: TRBV18; D gene: TRBD1
CDR3 DNA: TGTGCCAGCAGCCGCAGGGCCGGGGAGACCCAGTACTTC; CDR3 protein: CASSRRAGETQYF; CDR3 length: 13; J gene: TRBJ2-5; clone size: NA; V gene: TRBV7-2; D gene: NA
CDR3 DNA: TGTGCCAGCAGCCCTCTTCGGTTTATGGGGTCCTACGAGCAGTACTTC; CDR3 protein: CASSPLRFMGSYEQYF; CDR3 length: 16; J gene: TRBJ2-7; clone size: NA; V gene: TRBV11-2; D gene: NA
CDR3 DNA: TGTGCCAGCTCACCAACTACTAGCGGGACATTTGGTGAGCAGTTCTTC; CDR3 protein: CASSPTTSGTFGEQFF; CDR3 length: 16; J gene: TRBJ2-1; clone size: NA; V gene: TRBV18; D gene: TRBD2
CDR3 DNA: TGTGCCAGCAGTGCCCAGGTCTCTGAAGCTTTCTTT; CDR3 protein: CASSAQVSEAFF; CDR3 length: 12; J gene: TRBJ1-1; clone size: NA; V gene: TRBV6-1; D gene: NA
CDR3 DNA: TGTGCCAGCAGCCCCCCGGGTGGTCAGCCCCAGCATTTT; CDR3 protein: CASSPPGGQPQHF; CDR3 length: 13; J gene: TRBJ1-5; clone size: NA; V gene: TRBV7-3; D gene: NA
CDR3 DNA: TGCAGCGGTCTCTGGACAGGGCAGTTCTTC; CDR3 protein: CSGLWTGQFF; CDR3 length: 10; J gene: TRBJ2-1; clone size: NA; V gene: TRBV29-1; D gene: TRBD1
CDR3 DNA: TGTGCCAGCAGCTTATTCGGTGGGCAGCCCCAGCATTTT; CDR3 protein: CASSLFGGQPQHF; CDR3 length: 13; J gene: TRBJ1-5; clone size: few; V gene: TRBV5-4; D gene: NA
CDR3 DNA: TGTGCCAGCAGCCTGGGACCTCCCTCATTCCAGTATTTT; CDR3 protein: CASSLGPPSFQYF; CDR3 length: 13; J gene: TRBJ2-3; clone size: NA; V gene: TRBV7-2; D gene: NA
CDR3 DNA: TGCGCCAGCAGCCAAATAGGACAGGTTAGCAATCAGCCCCAGCATTTT; CDR3 protein: CASSQIGQVSNQPQHF; CDR3 length: 16; J gene: TRBJ1-5; clone size: NA; V gene: TRBV4-1; D gene: TRBD1
CDR3 DNA: TGCAGCGCCACAGGGGGCGGAAACACTGAAGCTTTCTTT; CDR3 protein: CSATGGGNTEAFF; CDR3 length: 13; J gene: TRBJ1-1; clone size: NA; V gene: TRBV29-1; D gene: TRBD1
CDR3 DNA: TGTGCCAGCAGAGGACAGGTTGACACCGGGGAGCTGTTTTTT; CDR3 protein: CASRGQVDTGELFF; CDR3 length: 14; J gene: TRBJ2-2; clone size: NA; V gene: TRBV2; D gene: TRBD1
CDR3 DNA: TGTGCCAGCAGCTTAGGGTCTAGCGAAGAAGAGACCCAGTACTTC; CDR3 protein: CASSLGSSEEETQYF; CDR3 length: 15; J gene: TRBJ2-5; clone size: NA; V gene: TRBV7-8; D gene: NA
CDR3 DNA: TGCGCCAGCAGCTTGGCCCCGAGCAGCCAACGGGGGGAGCAGTACTTC; CDR3 protein: CASSLAPSSQRGEQYF; CDR3 length: 16; J gene: TRBJ2-7; clone size: NA; V gene: TRBV5-1; D gene: NA
CDR3 DNA: TGTGCCAGCAGTGCAGGGACTAGCGGGACGTACGGGCAGTACTTC; CDR3 protein: CASSAGTSGTYGQYF; CDR3 length: 15; J gene: TRBJ2-7; clone size: NA; V gene: TRBV25-1; D gene: TRBD2
CDR3 DNA: TGTGCCAGCAAGACAGGGTGGGTCGCTGAAGCTTTCTTT; CDR3 protein: CASKTGWVAEAFF; CDR3 length: 13; J gene: TRBJ1-1; clone size: NA; V gene: TRBV2; D gene: TRBD1
CDR3 DNA: TGTGCCAGCAGCGTGGGACTAGTCGGCGAGCAGTACTTC; CDR3 protein: CASSVGLVGEQYF; CDR3 length: 13; J gene: TRBJ2-7; clone size: NA; V gene: TRBV9; D gene: TRBD2
CDR3 DNA: TGTGCCAGCAGCCCCACAGGGGGCTACTCCTACGAGCAGTACTTC; CDR3 protein: CASSPTGGYSYEQYF; CDR3 length: 15; J gene: TRBJ2-7; clone size: NA; V gene: TRBV7-9; D gene: TRBD1
CDR3 DNA: TGTGCCAGCAGCGGGGTTAGGGGAAGGGGCTATGGCTACACCTTC; CDR3 protein: CASSGVRGRGYGYTF; CDR3 length: 15; J gene: TRBJ1-2; clone size: NA; V gene: TRBV9; D gene: NA
CDR3 DNA: TGTGCCAGCACCGACCCCCGGGAGGGCCAAACAGATACGCAGTATTTT; CDR3 protein: CASTDPREGQTDTQYF; CDR3 length: 16; J gene: TRBJ2-3; clone size: NA; V gene: TRBV5-4; D gene: TRBD2
CDR3 DNA: TGTGCCAGTACCCCCCCGGGGGGCAGGAACACTGAAGCTTTCTTT; CDR3 protein: CASTPPGGRNTEAFF; CDR3 length: 15; J gene: TRBJ1-1; clone size: once; V gene: TRBV19; D gene: NA
CDR3 DNA: TGTGCCAGCAGCGTTCTATACGAGCAGTACTTC; CDR3 protein: CASSVLYEQYF; CDR3 length: 11; J gene: TRBJ2-7; clone size: NA; V gene: TRBV5-6; D gene: NA
CDR3 DNA: TGCGCCAGCAGTCGGAGCGGGAGGACCTACGAGCAGTACTTC; CDR3 protein: CASSRSGRTYEQYF; CDR3 length: 14; J gene: TRBJ2-7; clone size: NA; V gene: TRBV5-1; D gene: TRBD2
CDR3 DNA: TGTGCCTGGAGCAGCATTAGCGGCAGTACGGGCTACGAGCAGTACTTC; CDR3 protein: CAWSSISGSTGYEQYF; CDR3 length: 16; J gene: TRBJ2-7; clone size: few; V gene: TRBV30; D gene: NA
CDR3 DNA: TGTGCCAGCAGTCTGCCGACAGGGGTCAACACTGAAGCTTTCTTT; CDR3 protein: CASSLPTGVNTEAFF; CDR3 length: 15; J gene: TRBJ1-1; clone size: NA; V gene: TRBV28; D gene: TRBD1
CDR3 DNA: TGCGCCAGCAGCTCACAGGGGGCGACTTCCTACGAGCAGTACTTC; CDR3 protein: CASSSQGATSYEQYF; CDR3 length: 15; J gene: TRBJ2-7; clone size: NA; V gene: TRBV5-1; D gene: TRBD1
CDR3 DNA: TGTGCCAGCGCAACAGGGACTCGGGAGCCCCAGCATTTT; CDR3 protein: CASATGTREPQHF; CDR3 length: 13; J gene: TRBJ1-5; clone size: NA; V gene: TRBV19; D gene: NA
CDR3 DNA: TGTGCCAGCAGCCTGGCGGGGCCCCCAAACAGTGAGCAGTTCTTC; CDR3 protein: CASSLAGPPNSEQFF; CDR3 length: 15; J gene: TRBJ2-1; clone size: NA; V gene: TRBV7-2; D gene: NA
CDR3 DNA: TGTGCCACCAGCAGGGCGGGAGAAGAGACCCAGTACTTC; CDR3 protein: CATSRAGEETQYF; CDR3 length: 13; J gene: TRBJ2-5; clone size: NA; V gene: TRBV15; D gene: TRBD2
CDR3 DNA: TGTGCCAGCAGCGCTGGACTAGCGGGAGCCGAGCAGTACTTC; CDR3 protein: CASSAGLAGAEQYF; CDR3 length: 14; J gene: TRBJ2-7; clone size: NA; V gene: TRBV11-2; D gene: TRBD2
CDR3 DNA: TGTGCCAGCAGCCAAGGGACAGGTAAAAACATTCAGTACTTC; CDR3 protein: CASSQGTGKNIQYF; CDR3 length: 14; J gene: TRBJ2-4; clone size: once; V gene: TRBV9; D gene: TRBD1
CDR3 DNA: TGTGCCAGCAGCCAACGGCTAGCCCCCCCCGGGGAGACCCAGTACTTC; CDR3 protein: CASSQRLAPPGETQYF; CDR3 length: 16; J gene: TRBJ2-5; clone size: NA; V gene: TRBV14; D gene: NA
CDR3 DNA: TGTGCCAGCAGCCTCGGACAGTTCTCCTACGAGCAGTACTTC; CDR3 protein: CASSLGQFSYEQYF; CDR3 length: 14; J gene: TRBJ2-7; clone size: NA; V gene: TRBV9; D gene: NA
CDR3 DNA: TGTGCCAGCAGCTTAACGGCAGGCTCCTACAATGAGCAGTTCTTC; CDR3 protein: CASSLTAGSYNEQFF; CDR3 length: 15; J gene: TRBJ2-1; clone size: NA; V gene: TRBV7-3; D gene: NA
CDR3 DNA: TGTGCCAGCAGCCAAGATGCCCGGGACTCGCTGGGCTACGAGCAGTACTTC; CDR3 protein: CASSQDARDSLGYEQYF; CDR3 length: 17; J gene: TRBJ2-7; clone size: NA; V gene: TRBV4-2; D gene: NA
CDR3 DNA: TGTGCCAGCGCCCCAGCCAAGACTAGCGGGAGATACAATGAGCAGTTCTTC; CDR3 protein: CASAPAKTSGRYNEQFF; CDR3 length: 17; J gene: TRBJ2-1; clone size: NA; V gene: TRBV27; D gene: TRBD2
CDR3 DNA: TGCGCCAGCAGCTCCACAGAGAATTCACCCCTCCACTTT; CDR3 protein: CASSSTENSPLHF; CDR3 length: 13; J gene: TRBJ1-6; clone size: NA; V gene: TRBV5-1; D gene: NA
CDR3 DNA: TGTGCCAGCAGCTTGTCCCCAGGGAATGAGCAGTTCTTC; CDR3 protein: CASSLSPGNEQFF; CDR3 length: 13; J gene: TRBJ2-1; clone size: NA; V gene: TRBV7-7; D gene: NA
CDR3 DNA: TGTGCCAGCAGCTTGGCCGAGCGGGGATCCACAGATACGCAGTATTTT; CDR3 protein: CASSLAERGSTDTQYF; CDR3 length: 16; J gene: TRBJ2-3; clone size: NA; V gene: TRBV5-4; D gene: TRBD2
CDR3 DNA: TGTGCCAGCAGCCCCCCGGGGAGCAGCCTCAATACGCAGTATTTT; CDR3 protein: CASSPPGSSLNTQYF; CDR3 length: 15; J gene: TRBJ2-3; clone size: NA; V gene: TRBV7-3; D gene: NA
CDR3 DNA: TGTGCCAGCAGTGGTCTGGAGGGAGGGTTGGCCTACGAGCAGTACTTC; CDR3 protein: CASSGLEGGLAYEQYF; CDR3 length: 16; J gene: TRBJ2-7; clone size: NA; V gene: TRBV27; D gene: TRBD2
CDR3 DNA: TGTGCCGTAAGTAGGGCTACGAACACTGAAGCTTTCTTT; CDR3 protein: CAVSRATNTEAFF; CDR3 length: 13; J gene: TRBJ1-1; clone size: few; V gene: TRBV10-3; D gene: NA
CDR3 DNA: TGTGCCAGCAGCTATCCCTTCCAAGAGACCCAGTACTTC; CDR3 protein: CASSYPFQETQYF; CDR3 length: 13; J gene: TRBJ2-5; clone size: NA; V gene: TRBV7-2; D gene: NA
CDR3 DNA: TGCGCCAGCAGCCAAGGGGGGGGGAGCACAGATACGCAGTATTTT; CDR3 protein: CASSQGGGSTDTQYF; CDR3 length: 15; J gene: TRBJ2-3; clone size: NA; V gene: TRBV4-3; D gene: TRBD2
CDR3 DNA: TGTGCCGGATCCGCGGGGGCTGGGGCCAACGTCCTGACTTTC; CDR3 protein: CAGSAGAGANVLTF; CDR3 length: 14; J gene: TRBJ2-6; clone size: NA; V gene: TRBV30; D gene: TRBD2
CDR3 DNA: TGTGCCAGCAGTTTCGAATATGAAAACACTGAAGCTTTCTTT; CDR3 protein: CASSFEYENTEAFF; CDR3 length: 14; J gene: TRBJ1-1; clone size: NA; V gene: TRBV27; D gene: NA
CDR3 DNA: TGTGCCATCAGTAATACAGGGCGCGAGGCCGGGGAGCTGTTTTTT; CDR3 protein: CAISNTGREAGELFF; CDR3 length: 15; J gene: TRBJ2-2; clone size: NA; V gene: TRBV6-6; D gene: NA
CDR3 DNA: TGTGCCATCCTTCGAGCCCAGCATTTT; CDR3 protein: CAILRAQHF; CDR3 length: 9; J gene: TRBJ1-5; clone size: NA; V gene: TRBV10-3; D gene: NA
CDR3 DNA: TGTGCCAGTAGTATCCAGGGGGGGGACGCTTTCTTT; CDR3 protein: CASSIQGGDAFF; CDR3 length: 12; J gene: TRBJ1-1; clone size: NA; V gene: TRBV19; D gene: TRBD1
CDR3 DNA: TGTGCCAGTACCCCGAGAGGGCTAAGCACAGATACGCAGTATTTT; CDR3 protein: CASTPRGLSTDTQYF; CDR3 length: 15; J gene: TRBJ2-3; clone size: NA; V gene: TRBV19; D gene: NA
CDR3 DNA: TGTGCCAGCAAAGCGGGAGGTAGCTCCTACAATGAGCAGTTCTTC; CDR3 protein: CASKAGGSSYNEQFF; CDR3 length: 15; J gene: TRBJ2-1; clone size: NA; V gene: TRBV7-2; D gene: TRBD2
CDR3 DNA: TGTGCCTGGAGTGCCGGGACAGGGAATCAGCCCCAGCATTTT; CDR3 protein: CAWSAGTGNQPQHF; CDR3 length: 14; J gene: TRBJ1-5; clone size: NA; V gene: TRBV30; D gene: TRBD1
CDR3 DNA: TGTGCCAGCAGTTACTTTAGCGGGAGGGCCTCCGGGGAGCTGTTTTTT; CDR3 protein: CASSYFSGRASGELFF; CDR3 length: 16; J gene: TRBJ2-2; clone size: NA; V gene: TRBV6-5; D gene: TRBD2
CDR3 DNA: TGTGCCAGCAGCTTAGCAAGGGGCGAGCAGTACTTC; CDR3 protein: CASSLARGEQYF; CDR3 length: 12; J gene: TRBJ2-7; clone size: NA; V gene: TRBV7-6; D gene: NA
CDR3 DNA: TGTGCCAGCAGCCCGCCTAGTGACACCGGGGAGCTGTTTTTT; CDR3 protein: CASSPPSDTGELFF; CDR3 length: 14; J gene: TRBJ2-2; clone size: NA; V gene: TRBV7-3; D gene: NA
CDR3 DNA: TGTGCCAGTAGTCAATATCAGGGGGTCTATGGCTACACCTTC; CDR3 protein: CASSQYQGVYGYTF; CDR3 length: 14; J gene: TRBJ1-2; clone size: NA; V gene: TRBV19; D gene: TRBD1